A selection of T cell receptor beta chains follows, all from one sample in a study of response to subunit inactivated influenza vaccine. TCRdb re-called the RT-PCR reads through MiXCR, storing one row per CDR3 protein. The data hold roughly 570,000 distinct CDR3 sequences, with 13% observed a single time. The material was PBMCs from blood, obtained about 40 days after vaccination. The receptors come from a man aged 50 to 59 who received an inactivated influenza vaccine. Both conserved end residues are part of each CDR3. D genes are given only for firm matches. Not all rows give a size; the values are once, few, many and, for expanded clones, a class.

TRBV7-8,TRBJ1-1,NA,NA,CASRPRDTEAFF,TGTGCCAGCAGGCCCAGGGACACTGAAGCTTTCTTT
TRBV28,TRBJ1-2,TRBD1,NA,CASSFNRGYGYTF,TGTGCCAGCAGTTTTAACAGGGGCTATGGCTACACCTTC
TRBV5-1,TRBJ1-6,TRBD1,few,CASSLAGTGVNSPLHF,TGCGCCAGCAGCTTGGCCGGGACAGGGGTTAATTCACCCCTCCACTTT
TRBV25-1,TRBJ2-7,NA,NA,CASSESLHEQYF,TGTGCCAGCAGTGAGTCATTACACGAGCAGTACTTC
TRBV5-1,TRBJ2-3,NA,few,CAGLLLGPPSFRTDTQYF,TGCGCCGGGCTACTCTTAGGACCGCCGAGTTTTCGCACAGATACGCAGTATTTT
TRBV12-3/TRBV12-4,TRBJ1-1,NA,once,CASDQAGGVSNTEAFF,TGTGCCAGCGACCAAGCGGGGGGGGTATCTAACACTGAAGCTTTCTTT
TRBV7-2,TRBJ2-3,NA,NA,CASRRARTDTQYF,TGTGCCAGCCGGCGGGCGCGCACAGATACGCAGTATTTT
TRBV12-3/TRBV12-4,TRBJ2-1,TRBD1,many,CASRGTEPFNEQFF,TGTGCCAGCAGGGGGACAGAACCCTTCAATGAGCAGTTCTTC
TRBV4-3,TRBJ1-2,NA,NA,CASSSQVGGGSGYTF,TGCGCCAGCAGCTCCCAAGTGGGGGGCGGGTCGGGCTACACCTTC
TRBV2,TRBJ2-5,NA,NA,CASSHRESETQYF,TGTGCCAGCAGTCACCGGGAATCAGAGACCCAGTACTTC
TRBV4-3,TRBJ2-1,TRBD2,many,CASSQDFGRVLDEQFF,TGCGCCAGCAGCCAAGATTTCGGGAGGGTCTTGGATGAGCAGTTCTTC
TRBV6-2/TRBV6-3,TRBJ2-3,TRBD2,NA,CASRGLAGISTDTQYF,TGTGCCAGCAGAGGACTAGCGGGGATTAGCACAGATACGCAGTATTTT
TRBV4-1,TRBJ1-5,NA,NA,CASSQEGHRGQPQHF,TGCGCCAGCAGCCAAGAAGGACACCGCGGTCAGCCCCAGCATTTT
TRBV5-5,TRBJ2-7,NA,NA,CASSLVQYSYEQYF,TGTGCCAGCAGCTTGGTTCAGTATTCCTACGAGCAGTACTTC
TRBV2,TRBJ2-7,NA,NA,CASPSRAGSAYEQYF,TGTGCCAGCCCCTCAAGGGCAGGTTCCGCCTACGAGCAGTACTTC
TRBV7-6,TRBJ1-6,NA,NA,CASSLSGTPNSPLHF,TGTGCCAGCAGCTTATCCGGGACTCCTAATTCACCCCTCCACTTT
TRBV12-3/TRBV12-4,TRBJ2-1,NA,many,CASKEVRNYNEQFF,TGTGCCAGCAAGGAAGTGAGAAACTACAATGAGCAGTTCTTC
TRBV20-1,TRBJ2-7,TRBD1,NA,CSARDPGQGAFEQYF,TGCAGTGCTAGAGACCCCGGACAGGGGGCATTCGAGCAGTACTTC
TRBV5-4,TRBJ2-1,NA,few,CASSLEGPTYNEQFF,TGTGCCAGCAGCTTGGAGGGGCCAACCTACAATGAGCAGTTCTTC
TRBV6-5,TRBJ2-5,NA,few,CASSYSGQRQETQYF,TGTGCCAGCAGTTACTCTGGACAGCGACAAGAGACCCAGTACTTC
TRBV7-8,TRBJ2-5,TRBD1,few,CASSLQGARETQYF,TGTGCCAGCAGCTTACAGGGGGCACGGGAGACCCAGTACTTC
TRBV20-1,TRBJ2-5,NA,NA,CSARDQGSSQETQYF,TGCAGTGCTAGAGATCAGGGGTCGAGCCAAGAGACCCAGTACTTC
TRBV28,TRBJ2-7,TRBD2,NA,CASSFTLRELTYEQYF,TGTGCCAGCAGTTTTACCTTGCGGGAGCTGACCTACGAGCAGTACTTC
TRBV20-1,TRBJ1-6,TRBD1,NA,CSARERTGYNSPLHF,TGCAGTGCTAGAGAACGGACAGGCTATAATTCACCCCTCCACTTT
TRBV5-1,TRBJ2-3,NA,NA,CASSPTGPQGLLSTDTQYF,TGCGCCAGCAGCCCAACGGGACCCCAGGGTCTACTCAGCACAGATACGCAGTATTTT
TRBV28,TRBJ2-3,NA,NA,CASSLSPGYTDTQYF,TGTGCCAGCAGTTTATCACCGGGATACACAGATACGCAGTATTTT
TRBV3-1,TRBJ2-7,NA,few,CASSQGEGPYEQYF,TGTGCCAGCAGCCAAGGTGAGGGCCCCTACGAGCAGTACTTC
TRBV5-1,TRBJ1-1,NA,few,CASSGGDMNTEAFF,TGCGCCAGCTCCGGAGGGGACATGAACACTGAAGCTTTCTTT
TRBV28,TRBJ2-1,NA,NA,CASIQGNYNEQFF,TGTGCCAGCATCCAGGGGAACTACAATGAGCAGTTCTTC
TRBV4-3,TRBJ2-7,NA,few,CASSQGQAAEGYEQYF,TGCGCCAGCAGCCAAGGCCAGGCCGCAGAGGGCTACGAGCAGTACTTC
TRBV20-1,TRBJ2-7,TRBD1,few,CSALLFGQGKYEQYF,TGCAGTGCCCTCCTCTTTGGACAGGGTAAATACGAGCAGTACTTC
TRBV15,TRBJ2-3,NA,many,CATSRDRFGGFPSTDTQYF,TGTGCCACCAGCAGAGATCGGTTCGGAGGCTTTCCTAGCACAGATACGCAGTATTTT
TRBV6-2/TRBV6-3,TRBJ1-5,NA,NA,CAGSPGNQPQHF,TGTGCCGGCAGTCCAGGTAATCAGCCCCAGCATTTT
TRBV28,TRBJ2-6,NA,NA,CASSLGGYAGANVLTF,TGTGCCAGCAGTTTAGGAGGGTACGCGGGGGCCAACGTCCTGACTTTC
TRBV10-3,TRBJ2-7,NA,few,CAISEKSGPRQYF,TGTGCCATCAGTGAGAAGTCAGGGCCGCGGCAGTACTTC
TRBV7-9,TRBJ1-4,NA,NA,CASSLAFTTTNEKLFF,TGTGCCAGCAGCTTAGCGTTTACTACAACTAATGAAAAACTGTTTTTT
TRBV7-6,TRBJ1-2,NA,few,CASSKDSSMLGYTF,TGTGCCAGCAGCAAAGACAGCTCTATGCTTGGCTACACCTTC
TRBV9,TRBJ2-2,NA,NA,CASSVAAWGADTGELFF,TGTGCCAGCAGCGTAGCGGCGTGGGGGGCGGACACCGGGGAGCTGTTTTTT
TRBV5-6,TRBJ2-3,TRBD1,NA,CASSLADRGPGDTQYF,TGTGCCAGCAGCTTGGCCGACAGGGGGCCGGGAGATACGCAGTATTTT
TRBV4-3,TRBJ2-7,NA,NA,CASSQDTGPDTEQYF,TGCGCCAGCAGCCAAGATACCGGGCCCGATACCGAGCAGTACTTC
TRBV7-2,TRBJ2-2,NA,NA,CASSLSQPNTGELFF,TGTGCCAGCAGCTTAAGTCAGCCGAACACCGGGGAGCTGTTTTTT
TRBV11-3,TRBJ1-5,NA,once,CASSLGNRNKPLVPQHF,TGTGCCAGCAGCTTAGGAAACAGAAACAAGCCGCTCGTGCCCCAGCATTTT
TRBV30,TRBJ1-6,NA,NA,CAWTSGLGNSPLHF,TGTGCCTGGACCTCGGGGCTCGGCAATTCACCCCTCCACTTT
TRBV4-3,TRBJ2-5,NA,few,CASSQDRWETQYF,TGCGCCAGCAGCCAAGATCGTTGGGAGACCCAGTACTTC
TRBV12-3/TRBV12-4,TRBJ1-2,NA,many,CASRRGYGYTF,TGTGCCAGCAGGAGAGGCTATGGCTACACCTTC
TRBV12-3/TRBV12-4,TRBJ1-6,NA,few,CASSDLKGNNSPLHF,TGTGCCAGCAGTGACCTCAAGGGGAATAATTCACCCCTCCACTTT
TRBV28,TRBJ2-1,NA,NA,CASSSLGGGTPYNEQFF,TGTGCCAGCAGTTCTTTGGGAGGCGGGACCCCCTACAATGAGCAGTTCTTC
TRBV5-4,TRBJ2-6,NA,many,CASSLQGSGANVLTF,TGTGCCAGCAGCTTACAGGGTTCTGGGGCCAACGTCCTGACTTTC
TRBV20-1,TRBJ2-1,TRBD2,few,CSARAAGGPVNEQFF,TGCAGTGCTAGGGCGGCGGGGGGGCCGGTCAATGAGCAGTTCTTC
TRBV9,TRBJ2-2,NA,NA,CASSGGRTNTGELFF,TGTGCCAGCTCTGGCGGGCGCACGAACACCGGGGAGCTGTTTTTT
TRBV20-1,TRBJ1-4,NA,NA,CSAIQGTNEKLFF,TGCAGTGCCATACAGGGTACTAATGAAAAACTGTTTTTT
TRBV12-3/TRBV12-4,TRBJ2-5,NA,many,CASISGTSQETQYF,TGTGCCAGCATTTCCGGGACATCCCAAGAGACCCAGTACTTC
TRBV5-5,TRBJ2-7,NA,NA,CASSLAASSYEQYF,TGTGCCAGCAGCTTGGCGGCCAGCTCCTACGAGCAGTACTTC